Listed below are T cell receptor beta chains from one sample, sequenced in a study of blood T cell repertoires in COVID-19. TCRdb keeps only in-frame clones here, not all; method: immunoSEQ multiplex PCR. The data contain about 200,000 clones, roughly 85% of them singletons. The sequenced sample was PBMCs or T cells enriched from blood (not recorded which). Receptor source: a woman aged 40 to 49 with acute COVID-19. Both conserved end residues are part of each CDR3. Fields, in order: J gene, clone size, V gene, D gene, CDR3 protein, CDR3 DNA. A D gene is named only where the DNA matches it firmly. Clone size appears in some rows only: once, few, many, or a class for an expanded clone.

J: TRBJ2-2
size: .
V: TRBV5-1
D: TRBD1
CDR3: CASSPTGGVAPGELFF
DNA: TGCGCCAGCAGCCCCACAGGGGGAGTTGCCCCCGGGGAGCTGTTTTTT

J: TRBJ2-7
size: .
V: TRBV15
D: .
CDR3: CATSRDVSRYEQYF
DNA: TGTGCCACCAGCAGAGATGTTTCGCGGTACGAGCAGTACTTC

J: TRBJ2-5
size: .
V: TRBV20-1
D: .
CDR3: CSARQQETQYF
DNA: TGCAGTGCTAGACAGCAAGAGACCCAGTACTTC

J: TRBJ2-2
size: .
V: TRBV7-2
D: TRBD2
CDR3: CASSLGAGVGTGELFF
DNA: TGTGCCAGCAGCTTAGGGGCGGGAGTTGGCACCGGGGAGCTGTTTTTT

J: TRBJ1-5
size: few
V: TRBV6-6
D: TRBD1
CDR3: CASNPRDRGNNQPQHF
DNA: TGTGCCAGCAACCCAAGAGACAGGGGAAACAATCAGCCCCAGCATTTT

J: TRBJ1-1
size: .
V: TRBV7-9
D: .
CDR3: CASSLDTGITEAFF
DNA: TGTGCCAGCAGCTTAGATACGGGTATCACTGAAGCTTTCTTT

J: TRBJ2-3
size: .
V: TRBV6-6
D: .
CDR3: CASSTHSTTDTQYF
DNA: TGTGCCAGCAGCACTCACTCAACGACAGATACGCAGTATTTT

J: TRBJ2-7
size: .
V: TRBV7-6
D: TRBD2
CDR3: CASSRGEKQYF
DNA: TGTGCCAGCAGCCGGGGGGAAAAGCAGTACTTC

J: TRBJ2-7
size: .
V: TRBV27
D: TRBD1
CDR3: CASSQRTGGLYEQYF
DNA: TGTGCCAGCAGTCAACGGACAGGGGGCCTGTACGAGCAGTACTTC

J: TRBJ2-3
size: .
V: TRBV29-1
D: TRBD2
CDR3: CSALDRAGGGTDTQYF
DNA: TGCAGCGCCCTAGACCGGGCGGGAGGGGGCACAGATACGCAGTATTTT